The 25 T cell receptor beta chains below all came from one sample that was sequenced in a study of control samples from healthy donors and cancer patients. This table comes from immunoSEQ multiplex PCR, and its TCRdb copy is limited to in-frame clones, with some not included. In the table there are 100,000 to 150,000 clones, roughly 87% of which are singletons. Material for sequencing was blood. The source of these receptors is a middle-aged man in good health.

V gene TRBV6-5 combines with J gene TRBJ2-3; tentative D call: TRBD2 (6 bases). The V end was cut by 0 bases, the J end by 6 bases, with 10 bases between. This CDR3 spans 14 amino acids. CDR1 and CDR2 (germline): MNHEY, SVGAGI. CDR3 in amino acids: CASSYSGGVDTQYF. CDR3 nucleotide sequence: TGTGCCAGCAGTTACTCAGGAGGGGTGGATACGCAGTATTTT.

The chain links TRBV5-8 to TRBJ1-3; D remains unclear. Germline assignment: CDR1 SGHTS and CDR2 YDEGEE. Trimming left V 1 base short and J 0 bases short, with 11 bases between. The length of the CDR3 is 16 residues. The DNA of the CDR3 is TGTGCCAGCAGCTTGCTGGAGATCAGCTCTGGAAACACCATATATTTT. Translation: CASSLLEISSGNTIYF. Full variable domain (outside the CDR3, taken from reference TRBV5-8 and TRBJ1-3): EAGVTQSPTHLIKTRGQQATLRCSPISGHTSVYWYQQALGLGLQFLLWYDEGEERNRGNFPPRFSGRQFPNYSSELNVNALELEDSALYLCASSLLEISSGNTIYFGEGSWLTVV.

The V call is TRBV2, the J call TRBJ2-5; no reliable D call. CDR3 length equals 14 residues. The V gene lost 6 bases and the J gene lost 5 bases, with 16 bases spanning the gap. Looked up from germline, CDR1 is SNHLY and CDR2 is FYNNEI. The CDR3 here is CASRATWGWETQYF. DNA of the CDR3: TGTGCCAGCAGAGCCACATGGGGATGGGAGACCCAGTACTTC.

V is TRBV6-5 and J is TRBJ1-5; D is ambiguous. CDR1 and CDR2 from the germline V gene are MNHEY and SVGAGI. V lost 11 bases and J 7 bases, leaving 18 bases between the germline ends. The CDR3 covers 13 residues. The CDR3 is CARAVGIRQPQHF. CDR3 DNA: TGTGCCCGCGCTGTTGGGATCAGGCAGCCCCAGCATTTT.

For the CDR3, the DNA is TGTGCCAGCAGTGCTTACACGGGTCACTATGGCTACACCTTC. Its translation: CASSAYTGHYGYTF. The genes are TRBV9 and TRBJ1-2; D remains unclear. The CDR3 is 14 residues long. Trimming took off 5 bases at V and 3 bases at J, with 14 bases between the two ends. The germline CDR1 and CDR2 sequences are SGDLS and YYNGEE. Based on the CDR3 plus reference TRBV9 and TRBJ1-2, the full variable domain is DSGVTQTPKHLITATGQRVTLRCSPRSGDLSVYWYQQSLDQGLQFLIQYYNGEERAKGNILERFSAQQFPDLHSELNLSSLELGDSALYFCASSAYTGHYGYTFGSGTRLTVV.

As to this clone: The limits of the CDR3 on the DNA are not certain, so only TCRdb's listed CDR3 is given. The CDR3 loop reads CASTSGRTDTQYF. The chain is built from TRBV27 and TRBJ2-3. The V gene's germline CDR1 is MNHEY and CDR2 SMNVEV (reference sequence). 13 amino acids form the CDR3, both terminal residues included.

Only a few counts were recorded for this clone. As DNA, the CDR3 is TGTGCCACACAGGGGAACGAGCAGTACTTC. The encoded protein is CATQGNEQYF. The chain couples TRBV10-3 to TRBJ2-7; 7 nucleotides agree with TRBD1. Unmatched junction bases numbered 2, after V lost 10 bases and J lost 5 bases. The length of the CDR3 is 10 residues. Per the germline V gene, CDR1 is ENHRY and CDR2 is SYGVKD.

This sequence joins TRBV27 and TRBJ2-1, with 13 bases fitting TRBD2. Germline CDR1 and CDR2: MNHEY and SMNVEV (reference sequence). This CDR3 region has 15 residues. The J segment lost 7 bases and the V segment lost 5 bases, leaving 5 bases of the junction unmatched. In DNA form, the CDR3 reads TGTGCCAGCAGTCAACTAGCGGGGGGGACGAATGAGCAGTTCTTC. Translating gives CASSQLAGGTNEQFF.

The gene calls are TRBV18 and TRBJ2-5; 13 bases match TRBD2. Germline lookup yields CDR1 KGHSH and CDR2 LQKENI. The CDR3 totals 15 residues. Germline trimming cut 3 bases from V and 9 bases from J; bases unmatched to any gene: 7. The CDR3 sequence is CASSPDGLAGEAQYF. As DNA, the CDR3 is TGTGCCAGCTCACCGGACGGACTAGCGGGGGAGGCCCAGTACTTC.

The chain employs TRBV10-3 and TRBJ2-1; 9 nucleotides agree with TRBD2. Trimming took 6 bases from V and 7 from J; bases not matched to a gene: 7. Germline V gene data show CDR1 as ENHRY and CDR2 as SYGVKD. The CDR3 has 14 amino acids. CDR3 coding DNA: TGTGCCATCAGAGCGGGGGGCAATGCGAATGAGCAGTTCTTC. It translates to CAIRAGGNANEQFF.

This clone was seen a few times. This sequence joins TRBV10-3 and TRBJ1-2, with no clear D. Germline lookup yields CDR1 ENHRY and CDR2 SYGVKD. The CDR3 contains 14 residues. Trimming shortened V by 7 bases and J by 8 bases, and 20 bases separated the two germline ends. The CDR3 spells CAINSDRGFRGYTF. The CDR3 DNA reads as TGTGCCATCAATTCCGATCGAGGTTTTAGAGGCTACACCTTC.

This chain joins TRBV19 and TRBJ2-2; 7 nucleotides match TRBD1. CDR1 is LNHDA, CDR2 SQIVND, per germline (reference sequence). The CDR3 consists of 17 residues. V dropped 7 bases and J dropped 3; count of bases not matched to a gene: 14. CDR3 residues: CASKIGSGTDYTGELFF. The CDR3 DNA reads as TGTGCCAGTAAAATCGGATCCGGGACAGACTACACCGGGGAGCTGTTTTTT.

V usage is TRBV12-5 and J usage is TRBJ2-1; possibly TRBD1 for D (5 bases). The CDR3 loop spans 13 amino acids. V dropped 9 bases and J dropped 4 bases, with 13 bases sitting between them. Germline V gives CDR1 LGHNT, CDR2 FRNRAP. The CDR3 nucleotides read TGTGCTAGCGACAGAAGCCCTTACAATGAGCAGTTCTTC. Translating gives CASDRSPYNEQFF.

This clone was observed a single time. The CDR3 DNA is TGTGCCAGCAGCTTAGCTGGTCGGGGGGGAGATACGCAGTATTTT. Protein sequence: CASSLAGRGGDTQYF. The J gene is TRBJ2-3, the V gene TRBV7-2; TRBD2 agrees at 8 bases. The germline V gene has CDR1 SGHTA and CDR2 FQGNSA. Trimming took 0 bases from V and 5 from J; bases not matched to a gene: 4. This CDR3 has 15 residues.

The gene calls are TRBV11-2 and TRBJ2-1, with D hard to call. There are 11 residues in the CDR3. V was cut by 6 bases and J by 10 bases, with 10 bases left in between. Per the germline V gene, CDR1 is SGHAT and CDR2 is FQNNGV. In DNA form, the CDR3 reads TGTGCCAGCAGTTCTCTCTGGGAGCAGTTCTTC. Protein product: CASSSLWEQFF.

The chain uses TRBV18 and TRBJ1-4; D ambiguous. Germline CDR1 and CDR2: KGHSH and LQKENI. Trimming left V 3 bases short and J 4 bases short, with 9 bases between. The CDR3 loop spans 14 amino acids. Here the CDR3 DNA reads TGTGCCAGCTCACCTCGGCATAGTAATGAAAAACTGTTTTTT. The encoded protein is CASSPRHSNEKLFF.

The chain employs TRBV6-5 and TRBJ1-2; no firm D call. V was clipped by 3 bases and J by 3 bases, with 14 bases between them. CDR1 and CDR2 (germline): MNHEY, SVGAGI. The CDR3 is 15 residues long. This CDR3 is CASSYLPPGDYGYTF. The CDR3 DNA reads TGTGCCAGCAGTTATCTCCCACCAGGAGACTATGGCTACACCTTC.

The CDR3 here is CASSLAGRENNEQYF. CDR3 in DNA: TGCGCCAGCAGCTTGGCCGGGAGGGAGAACAACGAGCAGTACTTC. The gene calls are TRBV5-1 and TRBJ2-7, with 8 bases identical to TRBD2. V shed 0 bases and J 5 bases; nucleotides not matched to a gene: 7. This CDR3 has 15 amino acids. CDR1 SGHRS and CDR2 YFSETQ come from the germline V gene.

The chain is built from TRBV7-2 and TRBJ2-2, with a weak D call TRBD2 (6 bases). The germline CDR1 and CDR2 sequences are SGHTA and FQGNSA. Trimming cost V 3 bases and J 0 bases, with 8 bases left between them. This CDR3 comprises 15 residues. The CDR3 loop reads CASSLLATNTGELFF. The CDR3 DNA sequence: TGTGCCAGCAGCTTGCTAGCGACGAACACCGGGGAGCTGTTTTTT.

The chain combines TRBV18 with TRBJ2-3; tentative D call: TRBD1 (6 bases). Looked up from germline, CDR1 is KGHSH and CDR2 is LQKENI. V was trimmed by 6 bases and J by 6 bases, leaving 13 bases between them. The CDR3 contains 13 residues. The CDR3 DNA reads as TGTGCCAGCTCCTCGTCCAGGGGTGATACGCAGTATTTT. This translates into CASSSSRGDTQYF.

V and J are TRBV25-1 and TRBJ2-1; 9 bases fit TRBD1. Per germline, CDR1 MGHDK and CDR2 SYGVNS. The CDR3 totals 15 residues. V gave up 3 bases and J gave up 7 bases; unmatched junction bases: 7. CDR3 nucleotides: TGTGCCAGCAGTGACCAAGGGACAGGGAGGAATGAGCAGTTCTTC. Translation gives CASSDQGTGRNEQFF.

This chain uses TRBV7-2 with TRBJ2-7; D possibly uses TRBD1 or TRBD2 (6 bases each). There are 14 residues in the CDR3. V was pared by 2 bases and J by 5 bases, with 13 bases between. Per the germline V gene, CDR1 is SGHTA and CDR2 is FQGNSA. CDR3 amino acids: CASSLTGAEHEQYF. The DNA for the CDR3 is TGTGCCAGCAGCTTAACGGGGGCCGAGCACGAGCAGTACTTC.

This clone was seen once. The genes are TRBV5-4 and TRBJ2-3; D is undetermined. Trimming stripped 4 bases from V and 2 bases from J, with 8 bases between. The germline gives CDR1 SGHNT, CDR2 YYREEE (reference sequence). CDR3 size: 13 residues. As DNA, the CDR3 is TGTGCCAGCAGCCTCATAATCACAGATACGCAGTATTTT. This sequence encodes CASSLIITDTQYF. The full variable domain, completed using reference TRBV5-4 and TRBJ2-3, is ETGVTQSPTHLIKTRGQQVTLRCSSQSGHNTVSWYQQALGQGPQFIFQYYREEENGRGNFPPRFSGLQFPNYSSELNVNALELDDSALYLCASSLIITDTQYFGPGTRLTVL.

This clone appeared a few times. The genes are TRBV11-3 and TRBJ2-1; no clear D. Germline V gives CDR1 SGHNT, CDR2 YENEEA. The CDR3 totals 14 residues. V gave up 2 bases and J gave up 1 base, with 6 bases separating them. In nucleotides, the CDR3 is TGTGCCAGCAGCTTACAGCCATCCTACAATGAGCAGTTCTTC. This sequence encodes CASSLQPSYNEQFF.

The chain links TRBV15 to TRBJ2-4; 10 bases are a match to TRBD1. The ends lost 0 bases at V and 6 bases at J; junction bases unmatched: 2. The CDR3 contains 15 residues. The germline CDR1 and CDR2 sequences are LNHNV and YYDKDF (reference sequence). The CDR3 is CATSREGTGVNIQYF. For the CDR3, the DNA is TGTGCCACCAGCAGAGAAGGGACAGGGGTAAACATTCAGTACTTC.